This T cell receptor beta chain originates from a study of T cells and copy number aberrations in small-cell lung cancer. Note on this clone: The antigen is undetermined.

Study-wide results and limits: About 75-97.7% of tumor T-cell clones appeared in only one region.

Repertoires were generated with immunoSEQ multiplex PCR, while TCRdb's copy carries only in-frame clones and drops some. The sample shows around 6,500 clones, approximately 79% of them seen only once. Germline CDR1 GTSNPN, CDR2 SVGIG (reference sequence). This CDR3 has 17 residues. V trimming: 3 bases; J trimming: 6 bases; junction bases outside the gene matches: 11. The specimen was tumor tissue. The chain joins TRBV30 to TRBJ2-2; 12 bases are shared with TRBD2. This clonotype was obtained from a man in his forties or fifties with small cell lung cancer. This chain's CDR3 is CAWRLAGGPRSPGELFF. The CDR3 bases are TGTGCCTGGAGGCTAGCGGGAGGGCCAAGGAGCCCCGGGGAGCTGTTTTTT.